A selection of T cell receptor beta chains follows, all from one sample in a study of OX40 agonist ivuxolimab in advanced cancers. Some clones are missing from TCRdb's copy, which holds only in-frame ones; the method was immunoSEQ multiplex PCR. The table lists 77,000 or so clones, less than 95% of them singletons, with less than 2% in the top ten. Sequences were derived from CD4+ or CD8+ T cells sorted from blood, sampled in a trial of the OX40 agonist ivuxolimab. The receptor set was obtained from an adult with an advanced solid tumor such as melanoma, head and neck, liver or kidney cancer. Both conserved end residues are part of each CDR3. A D gene is named only where the DNA matches it firmly. Clone size appears in some rows only: once, few, many, or a class for an expanded clone.

D: TRBD1; length: 12; J: TRBJ2-2; V: TRBV2; size: -; DNA: TGTGCCAGCAGCGGGACAGGGTATATGGTGTTTTTT; CDR3: CASSGTGYMVFF
D: -; length: 16; J: TRBJ1-5; V: TRBV6-1; size: -; DNA: TGTGCCAGCAGTGAAGAGTTGGGGGCTAATAATCAGCCCCAGCATTTT; CDR3: CASSEELGANNQPQHF
D: TRBD1; length: 15; J: TRBJ2-3; V: TRBV11-3; size: once; DNA: TGTGCCAGCAGCCGGGGACAGGGGGATACAGATACGCAGTATTTT; CDR3: CASSRGQGDTDTQYF
D: TRBD2; length: 14; J: TRBJ2-7; V: TRBV9; size: -; DNA: TGTGCCAGCGGAGCTAGCGGGGGACTCTACGAGCAGTACTTC; CDR3: CASGASGGLYEQYF
D: -; length: 11; J: TRBJ1-2; V: TRBV7-2; size: -; DNA: TGTGCCAGCAGCTTGAATTATGGCTACACCTTC; CDR3: CASSLNYGYTF
D: -; length: 11; J: TRBJ2-1; V: TRBV20-1; size: -; DNA: TGCAGTGCTACCCCAGAAGGTGAGCAGTTCTTC; CDR3: CSATPEGEQFF
D: -; length: 15; J: TRBJ1-1; V: TRBV6-1; size: -; DNA: TGTGCCAGCAGACGAACGGGGCAGGGTAACACTGAAGCTTTCTTT; CDR3: CASRRTGQGNTEAFF
D: -; length: 13; J: TRBJ2-3; V: TRBV29-1; size: -; DNA: TGCAGCGCCCCTCGACAGGACACAGATACGCAGTATTTT; CDR3: CSAPRQDTDTQYF
D: -; length: 13; J: TRBJ1-2; V: TRBV6-4; size: -; DNA: TGTGCCAGCAAAGGGGCCGGTCCTCTGGGCTACACCTTC; CDR3: CASKGAGPLGYTF
D: TRBD1; length: 13; J: TRBJ2-7; V: TRBV18; size: -; DNA: TGTGCCAGCTGGACGACAGGGACCCACGAGCAGTACTTC; CDR3: CASWTTGTHEQYF
D: -; length: 15; J: TRBJ2-3; V: TRBV7-2; size: -; DNA: TGTGCCAGCAGCTTATTGCCTGGGAACTCAGATACGCAGTATTTT; CDR3: CASSLLPGNSDTQYF
D: -; length: 14; J: TRBJ2-5; V: TRBV15; size: -; DNA: TGTGCCACCAGCAGAGACAGGGGCCAAGAGACCCAGTACTTC; CDR3: CATSRDRGQETQYF
D: TRBD1; length: 15; J: TRBJ2-6; V: TRBV27; size: -; DNA: TGTGCCAGCAGTCATAACAGGGGATGGGCCAACGTCCTGACTTTC; CDR3: CASSHNRGWANVLTF
D: -; length: 16; J: TRBJ2-7; V: TRBV11-3; size: -; DNA: TGTGCCAGCAGCTTAGAAGGGTTCAGGGGTCGGTACGAGCAGTACTTC; CDR3: CASSLEGFRGRYEQYF
D: -; length: 13; J: TRBJ2-3; V: TRBV13; size: -; DNA: TGTGCCAGCAGCAAACGGGGCACAGATACGCAGTATTTT; CDR3: CASSKRGTDTQYF
D: -; length: 13; J: TRBJ2-1; V: TRBV27; size: -; DNA: TGTGCCAGCAGTATGACAGGAAACAATGAGCAGTTCTTC; CDR3: CASSMTGNNEQFF
D: TRBD2; length: 16; J: TRBJ2-7; V: TRBV4-2; size: -; DNA: TGTGCCAGCAGCCAAGAAGGTGGGGGGGGACCCTACGAGCAGTACTTC; CDR3: CASSQEGGGGPYEQYF
D: -; length: 14; J: TRBJ1-2; V: TRBV7-2; size: -; DNA: TGTGCCAGCAGCTTTATGGGGGGCGATTATGGCTACACCTTC; CDR3: CASSFMGGDYGYTF
D: -; length: 13; J: TRBJ1-2; V: TRBV28; size: few; DNA: TGTGCCAGCAGTCGGACGGGGAGCTATGGCTACACCTTC; CDR3: CASSRTGSYGYTF
D: TRBD2; length: 16; J: TRBJ2-7; V: TRBV15; size: -; DNA: TGTGCCACCAGCGGCGGACTAGCGGGAGAGGGGGAAGAGCAGTACTTC; CDR3: CATSGGLAGEGEEQYF
D: -; length: 14; J: TRBJ1-2; V: TRBV15; size: -; DNA: TGTGCCACCAGCAGAGATAAGGGGAACTATGGCTACACCTTC; CDR3: CATSRDKGNYGYTF
D: -; length: 16; J: TRBJ2-3; V: TRBV5-1; size: once; DNA: TGCGCCAGCAGCTTGAGTGTTCTCCCCGGCGGAGATACGCAGTATTTT; CDR3: CASSLSVLPGGDTQYF
D: -; length: 14; J: TRBJ2-1; V: TRBV7-8; size: -; DNA: TGTGCCAGCAGCTTAGCCGGCAGATACAATGAGCAGTTCTTC; CDR3: CASSLAGRYNEQFF
D: -; length: 14; J: TRBJ2-7; V: TRBV4-1; size: few; DNA: TGCGCCAGCAGCCAAGATTGGTCCAGATACGAGCAGTACTTC; CDR3: CASSQDWSRYEQYF
D: TRBD2; length: 15; J: TRBJ2-3; V: TRBV7-2; size: once; DNA: TGTGCCAGCAGCATTGGACTAGCGGGAATAGATACGCAGTATTTT; CDR3: CASSIGLAGIDTQYF
D: -; length: 13; J: TRBJ2-7; V: TRBV11-2; size: -; DNA: TGTGCCAGCAGCTTAGAGGGGGCCGCCGAGCAGTACTTC; CDR3: CASSLEGAAEQYF
D: -; length: 11; J: TRBJ1-2; V: TRBV20-1; size: -; DNA: TGCAGTGCTAAAGTGAACTATGGCTACACCTTC; CDR3: CSAKVNYGYTF
D: -; length: 18; J: TRBJ1-5; V: TRBV4-1; size: -; DNA: TGCGCCAGCAGCCTCAGATTCAAGCCCGGCACAAGCAATCAGCCCCAGCATTTT; CDR3: CASSLRFKPGTSNQPQHF
D: -; length: 13; J: TRBJ2-7; V: TRBV7-9; size: few; DNA: TGTGCCAGCAGCGACCAGGGATGGGGAGAGCAGTACTTC; CDR3: CASSDQGWGEQYF
D: -; length: 16; J: TRBJ1-3; V: TRBV4-1; size: -; DNA: TGCGCCAGCAGCCAAGACTCATCTAACTCTGGAAACACCATATATTTT; CDR3: CASSQDSSNSGNTIYF
D: -; length: 16; J: TRBJ1-1; V: TRBV2; size: -; DNA: TGTGCCAGCAGTGAACTTGTAGCGGGACGAGACACTGAAGCTTTCTTT; CDR3: CASSELVAGRDTEAFF
D: -; length: 14; J: TRBJ2-2; V: TRBV11-3; size: once; DNA: TGTGCCAGCAGCTACCAGGGGAAGGGCGGGGAGCTGTTTTTT; CDR3: CASSYQGKGGELFF
D: -; length: 14; J: TRBJ2-3; V: TRBV11-1; size: -; DNA: TGTGCCAGCAGCCGAAAAGTAGCGACAGATACGCAGTATTTT; CDR3: CASSRKVATDTQYF
D: -; length: 14; J: TRBJ2-2; V: TRBV2; size: -; DNA: TGTGCCAGCAGGGTTCAGGGTATTCCCGGGGAGCTGTTTTTT; CDR3: CASRVQGIPGELFF
D: TRBD1; length: 14; J: TRBJ2-5; V: TRBV10-3; size: -; DNA: TGTGCCATCAGTGAGGGACAGGGCCAAGAGACCCAGTACTTC; CDR3: CAISEGQGQETQYF
D: -; length: 18; J: TRBJ2-1; V: TRBV4-2; size: -; DNA: TGTGCCAGCAGCCAAGATCATGGGGGGGGGCCGAGTGTCAATGAGCAGTTCTTC; CDR3: CASSQDHGGGPSVNEQFF
D: -; length: 15; J: TRBJ1-3; V: TRBV6-1; size: -; DNA: TGTGCCAGCAGTGTCAACAGGGTAGGCGGAAACACCATATATTTT; CDR3: CASSVNRVGGNTIYF
D: -; length: 14; J: TRBJ1-1; V: TRBV11-3; size: -; DNA: TGTGCCAGCAGCTCCATCCGGGACTCCGTGAGGGCTTTCTTT; CDR3: CASSSIRDSVRAFF
D: -; length: 17; J: TRBJ2-7; V: TRBV7-6; size: -; DNA: TGTGCCAGCAGCTTAGCTGGGACCCACTTAGTGGGCTACGAGCAGTACTTC; CDR3: CASSLAGTHLVGYEQYF
D: TRBD1; length: 16; J: TRBJ2-5; V: TRBV5-6; size: once; DNA: TGTGCCAGCAGCTTGGGAAGCGGACAGGGGGCGAAGACCCAGTACTTC; CDR3: CASSLGSGQGAKTQYF
D: -; length: 13; J: TRBJ2-7; V: TRBV6-5; size: few; DNA: TGTGCCAGCAGTTACTCGACAACCTACGAGCAGTACTTC; CDR3: CASSYSTTYEQYF
D: -; length: 15; J: TRBJ2-7; V: TRBV6-1; size: -; DNA: TGTGCCAGCAGGGCCGGGACTTGGATAAGGGACGAGCAGTACTTC; CDR3: CASRAGTWIRDEQYF